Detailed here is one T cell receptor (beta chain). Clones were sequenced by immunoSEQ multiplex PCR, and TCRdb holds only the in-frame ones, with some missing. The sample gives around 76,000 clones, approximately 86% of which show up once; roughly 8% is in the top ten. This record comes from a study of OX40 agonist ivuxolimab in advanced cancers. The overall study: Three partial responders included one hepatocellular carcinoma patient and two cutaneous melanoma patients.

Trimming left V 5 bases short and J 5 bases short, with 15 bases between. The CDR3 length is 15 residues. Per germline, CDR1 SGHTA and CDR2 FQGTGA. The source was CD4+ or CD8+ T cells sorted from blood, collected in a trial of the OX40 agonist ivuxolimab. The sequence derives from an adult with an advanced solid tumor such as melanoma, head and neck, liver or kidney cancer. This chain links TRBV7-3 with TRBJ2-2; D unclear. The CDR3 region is CASSPGRGGTGELFF. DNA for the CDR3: TGTGCCAGCAGCCCTGGACGTGGCGGAACCGGGGAGCTGTTTTTT. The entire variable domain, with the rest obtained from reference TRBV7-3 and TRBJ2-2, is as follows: GAGVSQTPSNKVTEKGKYVELRCDPISGHTALYWYRQSLGQGPEFLIYFQGTGAADDSGLPNDRFFAVRPEGSVSTLKIQRTERGDSAVYLCASSPGRGGTGELFFGEGSRLTVL.